These 32 T cell receptor beta chains came from one sample sequenced in a study of cytomegalovirus exposure and HLA in healthy donors. Both 60 Vbeta primers and 13 Jbeta primers went into the PCR. Some clones are missing from TCRdb's copy, which holds only in-frame ones; the method was immunoSEQ multiplex PCR. The sample carries around 120,000 clones, about four fifths recorded once. The sequenced material came from PBMCs. All receptors derive from a woman between 25 and 40 years old in good health and CMV-seronegative.

This clone turned up a few times. The chain joins TRBV6-5 to TRBJ2-7; TRBD2 is a possible D gene (5 bases). Germline CDR1 MNHEY, CDR2 SVGAGI. CDR3 length: 14 residues. V shed 6 bases and J shed 2 bases, with 14 bases lying between them. The CDR3 here is CASRSAGSAYEQYF. The CDR3 DNA is TGTGCCAGCAGGTCCGCGGGCAGCGCCTACGAGCAGTACTTC.

The gene calls are TRBV18 and TRBJ2-5; D gene ambiguous. V was shortened by 4 bases and J by 3 bases, with 6 bases between the two germline ends. The CDR3 has 12 amino acids. CDR1 is KGHSH, CDR2 LQKENI, per germline. CDR3 residues: CASSRGEETQYF. CDR3 sequence (DNA): TGTGCCAGCTCACGCGGCGAAGAGACCCAGTACTTC.

The J gene is TRBJ1-2, the V gene TRBV6-5; the match to TRBD1 covers 7 bases. Trimming removed 4 bases from V and 4 bases from J; junction bases left unmatched: 6. From germline, CDR1 is MNHEY and CDR2 SVGAGI. The CDR3 is made up of 14 amino acids. DNA for the CDR3: TGTGCCAGCAGTTCCAACGGACAGGCCTATGGCTACACCTTC. It specifies CASSSNGQAYGYTF.

The chain is built from TRBV5-1 and TRBJ2-7, with 7 nucleotides matching TRBD2. This CDR3 spans 15 amino acids. Per germline, CDR1 SGHRS and CDR2 YFSETQ. Losses at the gene ends were 6 bases for V and 2 bases for J; bases not matched to a gene: 11. This chain's CDR3 is CASTLTTSYPYEQYF. CDR3 coding DNA: TGCGCCAGCACCCTAACGACTAGCTACCCCTACGAGCAGTACTTC.

This clone was observed a few times. Written as DNA, the CDR3 is TGTGCCAGCAGTGAACCTGGTCGGGGTCACGAGCAGTACTTC. Translating gives CASSEPGRGHEQYF. The rearrangement joins TRBV6-1 to TRBJ2-7, with TRBD2 as a possible D gene (5 bases). This CDR3 is 14 amino acids long. V lost 2 bases and J 5 bases, leaving 13 bases between the germline ends. Per the germline V gene, CDR1 is MNHNS and CDR2 is SASEGT.

The CDR3 DNA reads as TGTGCCAGCAGTTTCCTTGCGGGACAGGAAGCTTTCTTT. It codes for CASSFLAGQEAFF. V gene TRBV27 combines with J gene TRBJ1-1, with 7 bases fitting TRBD1. Germline V gene data show CDR1 as MNHEY and CDR2 as SMNVEV (reference sequence). V shed 3 bases and J 8 bases; nucleotides not matched to a gene: 6. CDR3 size: 13 residues.

This sequence joins TRBV5-1 and TRBJ2-5; D ambiguous. Germline V gene sequence: CDR1 SGHRS, CDR2 YFSETQ. CDR3 size: 14 residues. The V end lost 0 bases, the J end lost 2 bases, and 8 bases lay between the germline ends. CDR3 protein: CASSLDPGQETQYF. The DNA for the CDR3 is TGCGCCAGCAGCTTGGACCCAGGACAAGAGACCCAGTACTTC.

The chain has TRBV7-9 and TRBJ1-5, with D tentatively TRBD1 (5 bases). The germline V and J ends were trimmed by 7 bases and 2 bases, with 9 bases remaining between them. The CDR3 is made up of 13 amino acids. In germline, CDR1 is SEHNR, CDR2 FQNEAQ (reference sequence). CDR3 in amino acids: CASTREGNQPQHF. The CDR3 DNA reads as TGTGCCAGCACCAGGGAGGGCAATCAGCCCCAGCATTTT. The full variable domain, rest sourced from reference TRBV7-9 and TRBJ1-5, is DTGVSQNPRHKITKRGQNVTFRCDPISEHNRLYWYRQTLGQGPEFLTYFQNEAQLEKSRLLSDRFSAERPKGSFSTLEIQRTEQGDSAMYLCASTREGNQPQHFGDGTRLSIL.

The V gene is TRBV10-1, the J gene TRBJ2-5, with 10 bases fitting TRBD2. This CDR3 is 15 amino acids long. The junction had 7 bases not matched to a gene; V was cut back by 5 bases and J by 4 bases. In germline, CDR1 is WNHNN, CDR2 SYGVQD (reference sequence). In DNA form, the CDR3 reads TGCGCCAGCAGTCTTCAGCGGGAGGGCCGAGAGACCCAGTACTTC. It specifies CASSLQREGRETQYF.

This clone was detected once. The rearrangement uses TRBV5-1 and TRBJ2-3; 7 positions agree with TRBD2. The germline V gene encodes CDR1 SGHRS and CDR2 YFSETQ. The CDR3 has 14 residues. With 4 bases clipped from V and 1 base from J, the junction kept 3 bases outside the gene matches. CDR3 sequence reads: CASSPTSGTDTQYF. The DNA for the CDR3 is TGCGCCAGCAGCCCCACTAGCGGCACAGATACGCAGTATTTT.

The chain joins TRBV4-3 to TRBJ2-1, with 11 positions matching TRBD2. With V trimmed by 0 bases and J by 7 bases, 5 bases remained unmatched. The CDR3 spans 16 residues. Germline CDR1 and CDR2: LGHNA and YSLEER. This chain's CDR3 is CASSQDRASGRNEQFF. CDR3 DNA: TGCGCCAGCAGCCAAGATCGGGCTAGCGGGAGGAATGAGCAGTTCTTC.

DNA of the CDR3: TGTGCCAGCAGTTCGGACAGGGGTGACTATGGCTACACCTTC. Translation gives CASSSDRGDYGYTF. The rearrangement uses TRBV2 and TRBJ1-2, with 9 nucleotides matching TRBD1. The CDR3 is 14 amino acids. The germline gives CDR1 SNHLY, CDR2 FYNNEI. J was trimmed by 3 bases and V by 5 bases; bases with no gene match: 4.

J is TRBJ2-1 and V is TRBV28, with 15 nucleotides matching TRBD2. The CDR3 contains 15 residues. V lost 4 bases, J lost 7 bases, and 2 bases stayed unmatched. Per germline, CDR1 MDHEN and CDR2 SYDVKM. The CDR3 DNA sequence: TGTGCCAGCAGTTGGACTAGCGGGAGGGTAAATGAGCAGTTCTTC. The encoded protein is CASSWTSGRVNEQFF. The variable domain in full, with the rest retrieved from reference TRBV28 and TRBJ2-1, is DVKVTQSSRYLVKRTGEKVFLECVQDMDHENMFWYRQDPGLGLRLIYFSYDVKMKEKGDIPEGYSVSREKKERFSLILESASTNQTSMYLCASSWTSGRVNEQFFGPGTRLTVL.

V is TRBV30 and J is TRBJ1-4; D not resolved. This CDR3 is built from 13 residues. Germline V gene lookup returns CDR1 GTSNPN and CDR2 SVGIG (reference sequence). V lost 7 bases, J lost 4 bases, and 13 bases lay in between. CDR3 loop: CAYVPGSNEKLFF. DNA of the CDR3: TGTGCCTACGTTCCGGGTAGTAATGAAAAACTGTTTTTT.

The chain uses TRBV5-1 and TRBJ2-7, with 7 bases aligning to TRBD2. CDR1 and CDR2 (germline): SGHRS, YFSETQ. The CDR3 sequence is 16 residues long. The junction had 7 bases not matched to a gene; V was cut back by 0 bases and J by 1 base. CDR3 sequence (DNA): TGCGCCAGCAGCTTGGCAGCTAGCGGAGATTCCTACGAGCAGTACTTC. Translated: CASSLAASGDSYEQYF. The full variable domain, its missing parts supplied by reference TRBV5-1 and TRBJ2-7, is KAGVTQTPRYLIKTRGQQVTLSCSPISGHRSVSWYQQTPGQGLQFLFEYFSETQRNKGNFPGRFSGRQFSNSRSEMNVSTLELGDSALYLCASSLAASGDSYEQYFGPGTRLTVT.

In its sample, this clone was seen once. The chain joins TRBV5-1 to TRBJ2-5; D might be TRBD2 (6 bases). The ends were cut back, 0 bases at V and 5 bases at J, with 14 bases in the middle. The CDR3 totals 15 residues. Germline lookup yields CDR1 SGHRS and CDR2 YFSETQ. The DNA of the CDR3 is TGCGCCAGCAGCTTGGGGGGCAAGGGACTGGAGACCCAGTACTTC. This encodes CASSLGGKGLETQYF.

This clone has just a few counts. This sequence joins TRBV7-9 and TRBJ2-1; weak D call: TRBD2 (5 bases). The length of the CDR3 is 15 residues. Germline-derived CDR1 and CDR2 are SEHNR and FQNEAQ (reference sequence). The V and J ends lost 1 base and 5 bases respectively, with 12 bases between them. CDR3 in DNA: TGTGCCAGCAGCTTAGTAGGGCGGGTTCACAATGAGCAGTTCTTC. It yields the protein CASSLVGRVHNEQFF. Looking up the rest from reference TRBV7-9 and TRBJ2-1 gives the full variable domain: DTGVSQNPRHKITKRGQNVTFRCDPISEHNRLYWYRQTLGQGPEFLTYFQNEAQLEKSRLLSDRFSAERPKGSFSTLEIQRTEQGDSAMYLCASSLVGRVHNEQFFGPGTRLTVL.

On this clone: Its ends do not fully match the called genes, so a read error is possible. J is TRBJ2-5 and V is TRBV7-9; TRBD1 aligns across 12 bases. The J call may be incorrect, as the DNA end agrees better with TRBJ2-7. This CDR3 region has 19 residues. CDR1 SEHNR and CDR2 FQNEAQ come from the germline V gene (reference sequence). This CDR3 is CSSSFSGTGGSRLNYEQYF. The CDR3 DNA follows: TGTTCCAGCAGCTTTTCCGGGACAGGGGGCTCTAGACTCAACTACGAGCAGTACTTC.

The CDR3 protein is CASSPSAREQYF. As DNA, the CDR3 is TGCGCCAGCAGCCCCAGCGCCAGAGAGCAGTATTTT. The V call is TRBV4-1, the J call TRBJ2-3; D unresolved. V was trimmed by 4 bases and J by 11 bases, leaving 13 bases between them. The germline V gene encodes CDR1 MGHRA and CDR2 YSYEKL. There are 12 residues in the CDR3.

This clone was seen just once. The chain joins TRBV30 to TRBJ2-1; D is possibly TRBD2 (6 bases). The CDR3 has 12 amino acids. Germline CDR1 GTSNPN, CDR2 SVGIG (reference sequence). V was clipped by 2 bases and J by 9 bases, with 11 bases between them. CDR3: CAWSSLGGEQFF. The CDR3 nucleotides are TGTGCCTGGAGTAGTCTGGGAGGTGAGCAGTTCTTC. The whole variable domain, remainder taken from reference TRBV30 and TRBJ2-1, is SQTIHQWPATLVQPVGSPLSLECTVEGTSNPNLYWYRQAAGRGLQLLFYSVGIGQISSEVPQNLSASRPQDRQFILSSKKLLLSDSGFYLCAWSSLGGEQFFGPGTRLTVL.

In this sample, this clone turned up a few times. This rearrangement joins TRBV28 to TRBJ1-4; D gene ambiguous. From germline, CDR1 is MDHEN and CDR2 SYDVKM. V lost 5 bases and J lost 2, with 12 bases in between. The CDR3 has 15 amino acids. CDR3 nucleotide sequence: TGTGCCAGCAGTCTGTCGACACTCACTAATGAAAAACTGTTTTTT. Its protein is CASSLSTLTNEKLFF.

This clone was observed a few times. This rearrangement joins TRBV28 to TRBJ2-3; D may be TRBD1 (7 bases). The germline V and J ends were trimmed by 5 bases and 5 bases, with 20 bases remaining between them. Germline-derived CDR1 and CDR2 are MDHEN and SYDVKM. The CDR3 extends over 16 amino acids. The CDR3 DNA follows: TGTGCCAGCAGTCTTTTACAGGGGAGGCCGGTAGATACGCAGTATTTT. This gives the protein CASSLLQGRPVDTQYF. Full variable domain (rest looked up from reference TRBV28 and TRBJ2-3): DVKVTQSSRYLVKRTGEKVFLECVQDMDHENMFWYRQDPGLGLRLIYFSYDVKMKEKGDIPEGYSVSREKKERFSLILESASTNQTSMYLCASSLLQGRPVDTQYFGPGTRLTVL.

The rearrangement links TRBV5-6 to TRBJ2-5, with a tentative D call TRBD1 (5 bases). The J call may not be correct, given that the DNA end is closer to TRBJ2-7. Germline assignment: CDR1 SGHDT and CDR2 YYEEEE. The CDR3 is 14 amino acids. The CDR3 is CASSLEGRLYEQYF. For the CDR3, the DNA is TGTGCCAGCAGCTTGGAGGGGCGACTCTACGAGCAGTACTTC.

The chain is built from TRBV30 and TRBJ1-1, with D hard to call. This CDR3 comprises 13 residues. Between the trimmed V and J ends, which lost 3 bases and 7 bases, there was a span of 15 bases. CDR1 GTSNPN and CDR2 SVGIG come from the germline V gene (reference sequence). The CDR3 spells CAWRDEGPFEAFF. The CDR3 region has the DNA TGTGCCTGGAGGGACGAGGGCCCCTTTGAAGCTTTCTTT.

The chain employs TRBV25-1 and TRBJ1-3, with no clear D. V was pared by 4 bases and J by 0 bases, with 10 bases between. This CDR3 is built from 15 residues. CDR1 and CDR2 (germline): MGHDK, SYGVNS. The CDR3 bases are TGTGCCAGCAGTGGACACCTGGACTCTGGAAACACCATATATTTT. It specifies CASSGHLDSGNTIYF.

J is TRBJ1-6 and V is TRBV28; D is perhaps TRBD1 (6 bases). V gave up 9 bases and J gave up 3 bases, with 21 bases separating them. CDR1 is MDHEN, CDR2 SYDVKM, per germline. This CDR3 has 17 amino acids. The CDR3: CASSRHRGGIYNSPLHF. DNA of the CDR3: TGTGCCAGTTCGAGGCATAGGGGGGGCATCTATAATTCACCCCTCCACTTT.

The chain couples TRBV7-2 to TRBJ1-1; D gene uncertain. The CDR3 loop spans 15 amino acids. The germline V and J ends were trimmed by 6 bases and 2 bases, with 16 bases remaining between them. Germline V gene sequence: CDR1 SGHTA, CDR2 FQGNSA. The CDR3: CASSPGVMANTEAFF. The CDR3 DNA reads TGTGCCAGCAGTCCAGGCGTTATGGCAAACACTGAAGCTTTCTTT.

The chain uses TRBV5-1 and TRBJ2-5, with 9 bases matching TRBD1. The CDR3 contains 17 residues. V gave up 4 bases and J gave up 5 bases; unmatched junction bases: 15. Germline CDR1 and CDR2: SGHRS and YFSETQ. The CDR3 DNA reads as TGCGCCAGCAGCATTAGATCCGGGACAGGGTTTCACGAGACCCAGTACTTC. Protein sequence: CASSIRSGTGFHETQYF.

The V gene is TRBV10-2, the J gene TRBJ1-1; D gene uncertain. This CDR3 comprises 13 residues. Germline V gene data show CDR1 as WSHSY and CDR2 as SAAADI. V was cut by 8 bases and J by 1 base, with 11 bases left in between. The CDR3: CASGTQRNTEAFF. In DNA, the CDR3 is TGCGCCAGCGGAACACAGAGGAACACTGAAGCTTTCTTT.

The V gene is TRBV29-1, the J gene TRBJ1-1; a possible D gene is TRBD1 (5 bases). Germline CDR1 and CDR2: SQVTM and ANQGSEA. With 6 bases removed from V and 5 bases from J, the gap between germline ends came to 13 bases. CDR3 length: 12 residues. The CDR3 DNA follows: TGCAGCGTCCATTGGGGGGAAACTGAAGCTTTCTTT. The encoded protein is CSVHWGETEAFF.

This clone was seen just once. Different DNA sequences within this sample yield the same CDR3. The gene calls are TRBV6-5 and TRBJ1-1; 7 bases match TRBD1. The germline V gene has CDR1 MNHEY and CDR2 SVGAGI. CDR3 size: 13 residues. V was pared by 6 bases and J by 4 bases, with 5 bases of the junction left unmatched. The CDR3 region has the DNA TGTGCCAGCAGGAGACAGGGTAGCACTGAAGCTTTCTTT. Encoded protein: CASRRQGSTEAFF.

The J gene is TRBJ2-7, the V gene TRBV5-4; 8 bases match TRBD1. CDR3 length equals 14 residues. J gave up 3 bases and V 3 bases, and 5 bases lay outside the gene matches. The germline CDR1 and CDR2 sequences are SGHNT and YYREEE (reference sequence). CDR3 DNA sequence: TGTGCCAGCAGCTCATGGACAGGGAGCTACGAGCAGTACTTC. This encodes CASSSWTGSYEQYF.